A selection of T cell receptor beta chains follows, all from one sample in a study of blood T cell repertoires in COVID-19. Sequenced by immunoSEQ multiplex PCR; TCRdb stores in-frame clones only, minus some. The repertoire holds roughly 200,000 clones, more than 75% seen once, with roughly 5.5% in the top ten. The source material was peripheral blood. These receptors were taken from a man between 35 and 55 years old with active or convalescent COVID-19. Both conserved end residues are part of each CDR3. A D gene is named only where the DNA matches it firmly. Clone size appears in some rows only: once, few, many, or a class for an expanded clone.

d_call	j_call	v_call	clone_size	cdr3_aa	cdr3_nt
TRBD1	TRBJ1-5	TRBV2	.	CASELGQSNQPQHF	TGTGCCAGCGAATTGGGACAGAGCAATCAGCCCCAGCATTTT
.	TRBJ1-4	TRBV28	.	CASSTAGVRNEKLFF	TGTGCCAGCAGTACAGCCGGGGTCCGTAATGAAAAACTGTTTTTT
.	TRBJ2-7	TRBV27	once	CASSQSGTLSLYEQYF	TGTGCCAGCAGTCAATCCGGGACACTCTCCCTCTACGAGCAGTACTTC
TRBD2	TRBJ2-5	TRBV7-8	.	CASSSSRLAGGFETQYF	TGTGCCAGCAGCTCAAGCCGACTAGCGGGGGGTTTCGAGACCCAGTACTTC
TRBD2	TRBJ2-3	TRBV25-1	.	CASSETSGGHTDTQYF	TGTGCCAGCAGCGAGACTAGCGGGGGGCACACAGATACGCAGTATTTT
TRBD1	TRBJ1-1	TRBV7-2	few	CASSSSGGRTEAFF	TGTGCCAGCAGCTCTTCAGGGGGTCGGACTGAAGCTTTCTTT
.	TRBJ1-1	TRBV5-1	.	CASSLDGLEAFF	TGCGCCAGCAGTCTAGACGGTCTTGAAGCTTTCTTT
.	TRBJ2-1	TRBV5-5	.	CASSLAGATYNEQFF	TGTGCCAGCAGCTTGGCAGGGGCGACCTACAATGAGCAGTTCTTC
TRBD1	TRBJ1-1	TRBV6-5	.	CASRPLVAGQGAAFF	TGTGCCAGCAGACCACTCGTGGCGGGACAGGGTGCCGCTTTCTTT
.	TRBJ2-1	TRBV27	once	CASSLSRTNEQFF	TGTGCCAGCAGTTTATCGAGGACAAATGAGCAGTTCTTC
TRBD2	TRBJ2-3	TRBV7-7	.	CASSPLAGTSTDTQYF	TGTGCCAGCAGCCCGTTAGCGGGGACTAGCACAGATACGCAGTATTTT
.	TRBJ2-6	TRBV19	.	CASSPGQSGANVLTF	TGTGCCAGTAGTCCAGGACAGTCTGGGGCCAACGTCCTGACTTTC
TRBD2	TRBJ2-1	TRBV5-5	.	CASSWTGGEYNEQFF	TGTGCCAGCAGCTGGACGGGAGGCGAATACAATGAGCAGTTCTTC
.	TRBJ2-1	TRBV6-5	.	CASSRGGNEQFF	TGTGCCAGCAGCCGGGGTGGGAATGAGCAGTTCTTC
TRBD2	TRBJ2-7	TRBV5-8	.	CASSWGGTYEQYF	TGTGCCAGCAGTTGGGGGGGGACCTACGAGCAGTACTTC
.	TRBJ2-3	TRBV11-3	.	CASSPRVLVSTDTQYF	TGTGCCAGCAGCCCCCGGGTCCTCGTAAGCACAGATACGCAGTATTTT
TRBD1	TRBJ1-2	TRBV6-4	.	CASVKQGVLGYTF	TGTGCCAGCGTTAAACAGGGGGTGTTAGGCTACACCTTC
.	TRBJ1-5	TRBV18	.	CASSPPNGGIYQPQHF	TGTGCCAGCTCACCACCAAACGGGGGAATCTATCAGCCCCAGCATTTT
TRBD1	TRBJ1-5	TRBV2	.	CASNGQGHQPQHF	TGTGCCAGTAATGGACAGGGCCATCAGCCCCAGCATTTT
TRBD2	TRBJ2-2	TRBV7-2	.	CASSQQRTGGTGELFF	TGTGCCAGCAGCCAACAGCGGACCGGGGGGACCGGGGAGCTGTTTTTT
TRBD2	TRBJ2-7	TRBV28	.	CASSSNPSGRHGEQYF	TGTGCCAGCAGTTCGAACCCTAGCGGGAGGCACGGCGAGCAGTACTTC
.	TRBJ2-7	TRBV2	.	CAGPGGPEQYF	TGTGCCGGCCCAGGGGGGCCCGAGCAGTACTTC
TRBD1	TRBJ1-4	TRBV28	.	CASSLGTGPNEKLFF	TGTGCCAGCAGCCTGGGGACAGGGCCTAATGAAAAACTGTTTTTT
.	TRBJ2-1	TRBV29-1	.	CSVDNGGTYNEQFF	TGCAGCGTTGATAATGGCGGAACCTACAATGAGCAGTTCTTC
TRBD2	TRBJ2-3	TRBV28	.	CASSLRGLATSTDTQYF	TGTGCCAGCAGTTTACGAGGACTAGCGACTAGCACAGATACGCAGTATTTT
TRBD2	TRBJ2-1	TRBV7-2	once	CASSLAASSYNEQFF	TGTGCCAGCAGTCTAGCGGCTAGCTCCTACAATGAGCAGTTCTTC
.	TRBJ1-1	TRBV19	.	CASTPDSRGTEAFF	TGTGCCAGTACTCCGGACAGCAGAGGGACTGAAGCTTTCTTT
.	TRBJ2-7	TRBV2	once	CASRRKSGLLEMGEQYF	TGTGCCAGCAGACGGAAAAGTGGACTACTTGAAATGGGCGAGCAGTACTTC
.	TRBJ1-6	TRBV5-6	.	CASSLARGASNSPLHF	TGTGCCAGCAGCTTGGCTCGGGGGGCAAGCAATTCACCCCTCCACTTT
.	TRBJ1-5	TRBV10-3	.	CAISESVEPQHF	TGTGCCATCAGTGAGTCCGTTGAGCCCCAGCATTTT
TRBD2	TRBJ2-1	TRBV19	.	CASSKTSGRNNEQFF	TGTGCCAGTAGTAAGACTAGCGGGAGGAACAATGAGCAGTTCTTC
TRBD1	TRBJ1-2	TRBV27	.	CASAWDSSFGYTF	TGTGCCAGTGCCTGGGACAGTTCTTTTGGCTACACCTTC
.	TRBJ2-7	TRBV28	.	CASSSGTFSYEQYF	TGTGCCAGCAGCTCCGGGACATTCTCCTACGAGCAGTACTTC
TRBD1	TRBJ2-7	TRBV9	.	CASSVGTGGEQYF	TGTGCCAGCAGCGTGGGGACAGGGGGAGAGCAGTACTTC
.	TRBJ1-3	TRBV6-5	.	CASKPGVPGNTIYF	TGTGCCAGCAAGCCGGGGGTCCCTGGAAACACCATATATTTT
TRBD1	TRBJ2-6	TRBV27	.	CASSSGTGGRSGANVLTF	TGTGCCAGCAGTTCCGGGACAGGGGGTAGGTCTGGGGCCAACGTCCTGACTTTC
TRBD2	TRBJ2-1	TRBV20-1	.	CSAIERVGLAVNNEQFF	TGCAGTGCTATTGAGAGGGTAGGACTAGCGGTAAACAATGAGCAGTTCTTC
.	TRBJ1-1	TRBV2	.	CASSQGILNTEAFF	TGTGCCAGCAGTCAGGGCATACTGAACACTGAAGCTTTCTTT
TRBD1	TRBJ2-5	TRBV24-1	few	CATSERTGGGFEETQYF	TGTGCCACCAGTGAACGGACAGGGGGCGGGTTCGAGGAGACCCAGTACTTC
.	TRBJ1-1	TRBV12-3/TRBV12-4	.	CASAEGVLGAFF	TGTGCCAGCGCGGAGGGCGTACTTGGAGCTTTCTTT
.	TRBJ2-2	TRBV2	.	CASSSQGGGELFF	TGTGCCAGCAGTTCGCAGGGTGGCGGGGAGCTGTTTTTT
.	TRBJ1-5	TRBV2	.	CASSEARAAVQPQHF	TGTGCCAGCAGTGAAGCGCGGGCAGCGGTGCAGCCCCAGCATTTT
.	TRBJ2-6	TRBV28	.	CASSFRGSGANVLTF	TGTGCCAGCAGTTTTAGAGGCTCTGGGGCCAACGTCCTGACTTTC
.	TRBJ2-1	TRBV6-1	.	CASSPGTEQFF	TGTGCCAGCAGCCCCGGGACAGAGCAGTTCTTC
.	TRBJ2-5	TRBV2	.	CATRGGVYQETQYF	TGTGCCACCCGAGGAGGGGTTTACCAAGAGACCCAGTACTTC
TRBD1	TRBJ1-1	TRBV4-1	.	CASSQQGDTEAFF	TGCGCCAGCAGCCAACAGGGGGACACTGAAGCTTTCTTT
TRBD1	TRBJ1-1	TRBV27	.	CASSTRQGNTEAFF	TGTGCCAGCAGTACCAGACAGGGGAACACTGAAGCTTTCTTT
.	TRBJ1-2	TRBV6-1	.	CASSEGSKVPYGYTF	TGTGCCAGCAGTGAAGGCTCTAAAGTTCCCTATGGCTACACCTTC